This passage covers 21 T cell receptor beta chains from one sample sequenced in a study of blood T cell repertoires in COVID-19. The protocol was immunoSEQ multiplex PCR, while the TCRdb copy is restricted to in-frame clones and leaves out a portion. This sample carries 100,000 to 150,000 clones, around nine tenths of them seen once, and the ten largest clones take about 2%. The specimen sequenced was peripheral blood. These receptors were collected from a woman aged 45-60 years with acute or convalescent COVID-19.

J is TRBJ2-1 and V is TRBV7-6; D may be TRBD1 (6 bases). The CDR3 sequence is 15 residues long. Germline V lookup: CDR1 SGHVS, CDR2 FNYEAQ. Trimming left V 4 bases short and J 6 bases short, with 16 bases between. CDR3 region: CASSSYRDMVNEQFF. Written as DNA, the CDR3 is TGTGCCAGCAGCTCCTACCGGGACATGGTCAATGAGCAGTTCTTC.

This clone was seen a single time. The chain uses TRBV11-3 and TRBJ1-6, with D perhaps matching TRBD1 (6 bases). The CDR3 consists of 14 residues. V lost 4 bases and J lost 6, with 10 bases in between. The V gene's germline CDR1 is SGHNT and CDR2 YENEEA. The CDR3 loop reads CASSWSRGNSPLHF. The CDR3 nucleotides read TGTGCCAGCAGCTGGTCCAGGGGTAATTCACCCCTCCACTTT.

This chain links TRBV12-3 or TRBV12-4 with TRBJ2-5, with a weak D call TRBD1 (6 bases). This CDR3 comprises 13 residues. Trimming removed 6 bases from V and 5 bases from J, with 13 bases in between. The CDR3 loop reads CASRWTVGETQYF. The CDR3 DNA reads TGTGCCAGCAGGTGGACAGTAGGCGAGACCCAGTACTTC.

This clone was observed a single time. This chain uses TRBV3-1 (or the pseudogene TRBV3-2) with TRBJ1-1; a weak D match, TRBD1 (6 bases). The CDR3 consists of 16 residues. Germline CDR1 reads LGHDT; CDR2 reads YNNKEL (reference sequence). The germline V and J ends were trimmed by 0 bases and 4 bases, with 15 bases remaining between them. In DNA form, the CDR3 reads TGTGCCAGCAGCCAAGATCGGCGAAACAGGGTCACTGAAGCTTTCTTT. Translation gives CASSQDRRNRVTEAFF.

The chain has TRBV18 and TRBJ2-1, with 7 bases identical to TRBD1. Germline values: CDR1 KGHSH, CDR2 LQKENI. The trim removed 3 bases at V and 7 bases at J, leaving 0 bases unmatched. The CDR3 is 12 residues long. The CDR3 loop reads CASSPDRNEQFF. CDR3 DNA sequence: TGTGCCAGCTCACCGGACAGGAATGAGCAGTTCTTC.

The genes are TRBV5-4 and TRBJ2-5, with 12 nucleotides matching TRBD2. Trimming cost V 1 base and J 5 bases; bases outside gene matches: 3. CDR3 length: 15 residues. Germline V gene data show CDR1 as SGHNT and CDR2 as YYREEE (reference sequence). This CDR3 reads CASSLTSGRTETQYF. In nucleotides, the CDR3 is TGTGCCAGCAGCTTGACTAGCGGGAGGACGGAGACCCAGTACTTC.

Points on this clone: Additional DNA sequences in this sample encode the identical CDR3. This chain links TRBV9 with TRBJ2-7; D may be TRBD1 (5 bases). Germline assignment: CDR1 SGDLS and CDR2 YYNGEE. V was clipped by 3 bases and J by 0 bases, with 7 bases between them. The length of the CDR3 is 13 residues. CDR3 bases: TGTGCCAGCAGCGGACAGTACTCCTACGAGCAGTACTTC. Residues: CASSGQYSYEQYF.

The rearrangement uses TRBV7-2 and TRBJ1-5; possible D gene TRBD1, 5 bases. V was trimmed by 1 base and J by 6 bases, leaving 13 bases between them. The length of the CDR3 is 15 residues. The germline CDR1 and CDR2 sequences are SGHTA and FQGNSA. CDR3 nucleotide sequence: TGTGCCAGCAGCTTAGAACCCGGGGGGTTTCAGCCCCAGCATTTT. It translates to CASSLEPGGFQPQHF.

The rearrangement joins TRBV3-1 (or the pseudogene TRBV3-2) to TRBJ2-5; D might be TRBD2 (7 bases). This CDR3 is built from 15 residues. V lost 3 bases to trimming and J lost 3 bases, with 14 bases between them. Germline CDR1 is LGHDT and CDR2 is YNNKEL (reference sequence). As DNA, the CDR3 is TGTGCCAGCAGCCAGATTCGGGGGGCTGAAGAGACCCAGTACTTC. Encoded protein: CASSQIRGAEETQYF.

This clone was observed once. The CDR3: CASSLVGQGNTEAFF. Written as DNA, the CDR3 is TGTGCCAGCAGTTTAGTAGGCCAGGGGAACACTGAAGCTTTCTTT. The gene calls are TRBV27 and TRBJ1-1, with D maybe TRBD1 (5 bases). Trimming removed 2 bases from V and 1 base from J, with 11 bases in between. This CDR3 contains 15 residues. Germline assignment: CDR1 MNHEY and CDR2 SMNVEV (reference sequence).

The genes are TRBV19 and TRBJ1-1; 7 bases are a match to TRBD1. The CDR3 length is 12 residues. Trimming removed 6 bases from V and 6 bases from J; junction bases left unmatched: 4. The germline V gene has CDR1 LNHDA and CDR2 SQIVND (reference sequence). CDR3 sequence: CASRGQRSEAFF. CDR3 bases: TGTGCCAGTAGGGGACAGAGGTCTGAAGCTTTCTTT. The whole variable domain, remainder taken from reference TRBV19 and TRBJ1-1, is DGGITQSPKYLFRKEGQNVTLSCEQNLNHDAMYWYRQDPGQGLRLIYYSQIVNDFQKGDIAEGYSVSREKKESFPLTVTSAQKNPTAFYLCASRGQRSEAFFGQGTRLTVV.

The CDR3 sequence: CAWSTGNRGRGYTF. The CDR3 DNA sequence: TGTGCCTGGAGTACGGGGAACAGGGGGCGAGGCTACACCTTC. The chain recombines TRBV30 with TRBJ1-2, with 9 bases that match TRBD1. V lost 2 bases, J lost 8 bases, and 9 bases stayed unmatched. Germline V gives CDR1 GTSNPN, CDR2 SVGIG (reference sequence). This CDR3 region has 14 residues.

This chain connects TRBV18 to TRBJ1-2, with 7 bases fitting TRBD1. The trim removed 0 bases at V and 2 bases at J, leaving 3 bases unmatched. CDR1 is KGHSH, CDR2 LQKENI, per germline. This CDR3 is built from 15 residues. CDR3 residues: CASSPPDRQNYGYTF. The CDR3 nucleotides read TGTGCCAGCTCACCACCGGACAGGCAGAACTATGGCTACACCTTC.

The CDR3 bases are TGTGCCAGCAGTTCCCCGTATGAGCAGTTCTTC. Protein sequence: CASSSPYEQFF. This sequence joins TRBV6-6 and TRBJ2-1; D is undetermined. Germline lookup yields CDR1 MNHNY and CDR2 SVGAGI (reference sequence). The ends were cut back, 4 bases at V and 8 bases at J, with 6 bases in the middle. This CDR3 is built from 11 residues.

CDR3 in DNA: TGTGCCAGTAGGACCCGACAGATTGCAACTAATGAAAAACTGTTTTTT. This codes for CASRTRQIATNEKLFF. V and J are TRBV19 and TRBJ1-4; possibly TRBD1 for D (5 bases). Germline assignment: CDR1 LNHDA and CDR2 SQIVND (reference sequence). There are 16 residues in the CDR3. V was pared by 6 bases and J by 0 bases, with 14 bases between.

The gene calls are TRBV7-8 and TRBJ1-3; 7 bases match TRBD1. In germline, CDR1 is SGHVS, CDR2 FQNEAQ. Trimming removed 4 bases from V and 4 bases from J; junction bases left unmatched: 10. This CDR3 is 16 amino acids long. CDR3 sequence reads: CASSSTWTGLGNTIYF. CDR3 nucleotide sequence: TGTGCCAGCAGCTCCACGTGGACAGGCCTGGGAAACACCATATATTTT. Variable domain in full (rest from reference TRBV7-8 and TRBJ1-3): GAGVSQSPRYKVAKRGQDVALRCDPISGHVSLFWYQQALGQGPEFLTYFQNEAQLDKSGLPSDRFFAERPEGSVSTLKIQRTQQEDSAVYLCASSSTWTGLGNTIYFGEGSWLTVV.

V and J are TRBV3-1 (or the pseudogene TRBV3-2) and TRBJ2-5; TRBD1 aligns across 9 bases. The CDR3 has 15 amino acids. V dropped 3 bases and J dropped 5; count of bases not matched to a gene: 7. Germline values: CDR1 LGHDT, CDR2 YNNKEL (reference sequence). CDR3 bases: TGTGCCAGCAGCCAGGTCTTGGACAGGGGTGAGACCCAGTACTTC. This sequence encodes CASSQVLDRGETQYF.

This chain joins TRBV1 and TRBJ2-7; the D call TRBD2 from the table was never checked on the DNA. TRBV1 is annotated as a pseudogene. The CDR3 runs to 22 residues. CDR3 DNA sequence: TGCACCAGCGGGGCAAGAGGGAGTGTTGGGCGTATCAGAGAGGCGGGGGGCTACGAGCAGTACTTC. Protein product: CTSGARGSVGRIREAGGYEQYF.

The chain is built from TRBV19 and TRBJ2-2, with TRBD2 as a possible D gene (6 bases). Germline CDR1 is LNHDA and CDR2 is SQIVND (reference sequence). The ends were cut back, 3 bases at V and 0 bases at J, with 17 bases in the middle. The CDR3 spans 18 residues. Here the CDR3 DNA reads TGTGCCAGTAGTATCCTCTCCCTAGCGACGGCGAACACCGGGGAGCTGTTTTTT. Its translation is CASSILSLATANTGELFF.

This sequence joins TRBV29-1 and TRBJ1-2; 10 bases align to TRBD1. The CDR3 is 15 amino acids. V lost 4 bases to trimming and J lost 3 bases; unmatched junction nucleotides: 8. Germline V gene sequence: CDR1 SQVTM, CDR2 ANQGSEA. The CDR3 sequence is CSVGPTGGRDYGYTF. CDR3 nucleotide sequence: TGCAGCGTTGGCCCGACAGGGGGCAGGGACTATGGCTACACCTTC.

The genes are TRBV2 and TRBJ1-5; D is unclear. This CDR3 is 14 amino acids long. Germline CDR1 is SNHLY and CDR2 is FYNNEI. Trimming stripped 9 bases from V and 5 bases from J, with 17 bases between. The CDR3 here is CASQAQVEHQPQHF. CDR3 DNA sequence: TGTGCCAGTCAAGCTCAGGTAGAGCATCAGCCCCAGCATTTT.